Listed here is a single T cell receptor beta chain. The antigen remains undetermined. The source of the sample is a study of shared clonotypes between healthy human individuals. Deep was the level used in running the assay. This table comes from immunoSEQ multiplex PCR, and its TCRdb copy is limited to in-frame clones, with some not included. In the table there are some 2 million clones, 85% to 95% of which are singletons. The study, taken as a whole, reports: The generation probabilities recorded for non-shared clonotypes fell below those of clonotypes shared by all four donors.

Looked up from germline, CDR1 is SEHNR and CDR2 is FQNEAQ (reference sequence). The CDR3 extends over 15 amino acids. Trimming shortened V by 5 bases and J by 3 bases, and 16 bases separated the two germline ends. Sequenced: naive CD4+ T cells sorted from blood. Subset reported: CD45RA+ positively selected. The gene calls are TRBV7-9 and TRBJ1-2; perhaps TRBD1 as D (5 bases). The source of this sequence is a man younger than 35 in good health. CDR3 DNA: TGTGCCAGCAGCGCGCCGGGACGGAGCTACTATGGCTACACCTTC. Its protein product is CASSAPGRSYYGYTF.